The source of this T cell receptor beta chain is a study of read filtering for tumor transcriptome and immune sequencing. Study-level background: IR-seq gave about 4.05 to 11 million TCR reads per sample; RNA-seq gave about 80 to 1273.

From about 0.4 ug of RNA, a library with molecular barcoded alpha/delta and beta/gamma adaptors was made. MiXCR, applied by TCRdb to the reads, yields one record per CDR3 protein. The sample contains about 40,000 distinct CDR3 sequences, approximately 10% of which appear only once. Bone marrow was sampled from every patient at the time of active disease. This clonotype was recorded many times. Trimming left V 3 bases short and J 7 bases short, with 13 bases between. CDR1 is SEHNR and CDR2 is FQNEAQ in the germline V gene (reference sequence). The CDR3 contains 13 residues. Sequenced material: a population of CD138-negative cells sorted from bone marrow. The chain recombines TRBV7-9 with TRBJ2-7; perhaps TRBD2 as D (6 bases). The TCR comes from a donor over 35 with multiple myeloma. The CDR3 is CASSFQGLGEQYF. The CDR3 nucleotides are TGTGCCAGCAGCTTTCAGGGACTGGGGGAGCAGTACTTC.